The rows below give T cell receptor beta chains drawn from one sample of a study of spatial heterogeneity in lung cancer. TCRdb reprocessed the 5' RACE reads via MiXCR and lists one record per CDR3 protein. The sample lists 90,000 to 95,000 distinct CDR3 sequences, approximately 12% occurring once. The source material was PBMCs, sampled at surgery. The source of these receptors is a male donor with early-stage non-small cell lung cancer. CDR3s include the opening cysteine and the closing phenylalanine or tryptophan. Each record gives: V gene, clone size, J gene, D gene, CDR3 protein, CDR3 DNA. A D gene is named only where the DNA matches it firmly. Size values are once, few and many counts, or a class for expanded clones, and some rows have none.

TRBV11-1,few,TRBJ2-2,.,CASSRTQKTGELFF,TGTGCCAGCAGCCGCACGCAGAAAACCGGGGAGCTGTTTTTT
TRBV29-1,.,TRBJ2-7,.,CSVGVYNSYEQYF,TGCAGCGTTGGGGTCTACAACTCCTACGAGCAGTACTTC
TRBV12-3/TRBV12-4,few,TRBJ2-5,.,CASSVLGSQETQYF,TGTGCCAGCAGTGTCCTGGGCAGCCAAGAGACCCAGTACTTC
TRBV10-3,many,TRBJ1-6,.,CAIKAGRESPLHF,TGTGCCATCAAAGCGGGCCGAGAGTCACCCCTCCACTTT
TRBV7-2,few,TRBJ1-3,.,CASTPGRSGNTIYF,TGTGCCAGCACTCCCGGACGGTCTGGAAACACCATATATTTT
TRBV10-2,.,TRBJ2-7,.,CASSVGNYEQYF,TGCGCCAGCAGTGTTGGGAACTACGAGCAGTACTTC
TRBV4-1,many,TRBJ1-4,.,CASSQSPNEKLFF,TGCGCCAGCAGCCAATCACCGAATGAAAAACTGTTTTTT
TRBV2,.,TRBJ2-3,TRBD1,CASSVDRGTDTQYF,TGTGCCAGCAGTGTGGACAGGGGCACAGATACGCAGTATTTT
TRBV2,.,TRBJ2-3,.,CASSEIATSTDTQYF,TGTGCCAGCAGTGAGATAGCGACTAGCACAGATACGCAGTATTTT
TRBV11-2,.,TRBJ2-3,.,CASSLGSRMDTQYF,TGTGCCAGCAGCTTAGGTAGCAGGATGGATACGCAGTATTTT
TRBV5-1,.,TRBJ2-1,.,CASSLEAYNEQFF,TGCGCCAGCAGCTTGGAGGCCTACAATGAGCAGTTCTTC
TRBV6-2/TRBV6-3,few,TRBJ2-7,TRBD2,CASSYSTAGGYEQYF,TGTGCCAGCAGTTACTCGACGGCGGGAGGATACGAGCAGTACTTC
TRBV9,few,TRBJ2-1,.,CASSGLGEQFF,TGTGCCAGCAGCGGATTAGGTGAGCAGTTCTTC
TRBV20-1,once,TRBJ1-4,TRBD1,CSAPPGQGNSQKLFF,TGCAGTGCTCCCCCAGGACAGGGTAATTCCCAAAAACTGTTTTTT
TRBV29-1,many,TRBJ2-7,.,CSVEGDRYEQYF,TGCAGCGTTGAAGGAGATAGGTACGAGCAGTACTTC
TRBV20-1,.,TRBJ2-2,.,CSASRRAGTGELFF,TGCAGTGCTAGTCGGAGGGCTGGCACCGGGGAGCTGTTTTTT
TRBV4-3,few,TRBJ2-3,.,CASSQEGAGTQYF,TGCGCCAGCAGCCAAGAAGGGGCGGGTACGCAGTATTTT
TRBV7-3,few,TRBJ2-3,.,CASSERRRGDTQYF,TGTGCCAGCAGCGAACGAAGACGGGGAGATACGCAGTATTTT
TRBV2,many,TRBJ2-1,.,CASRNRDLSYNEQFF,TGTGCCAGCAGGAACAGGGATTTATCCTACAATGAGCAGTTCTTC
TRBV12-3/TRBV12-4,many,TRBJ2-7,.,CASSPTGRSGEQYF,TGTGCCAGCAGCCCCACGGGCCGCTCGGGCGAGCAGTACTTC
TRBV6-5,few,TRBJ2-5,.,CASGRGRVQETQYF,TGTGCCAGCGGGCGGGGCCGGGTTCAAGAGACCCAGTACTTC
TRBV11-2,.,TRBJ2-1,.,CASSSANEQFF,TGTGCCAGCAGCTCCGCTAATGAGCAGTTCTTC
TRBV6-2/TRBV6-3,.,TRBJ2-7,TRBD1,CASTEGTGVGEQYF,TGTGCCAGCACTGAGGGGACAGGAGTCGGCGAGCAGTACTTC
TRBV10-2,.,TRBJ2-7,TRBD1,CASSGDRGLEQYF,TGCGCCAGCAGTGGCGACAGGGGACTCGAGCAGTACTTC
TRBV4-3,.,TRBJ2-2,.,CASSGTRRELFF,TGCGCCAGCTCTGGGACCCGCCGGGAGCTGTTTTTT
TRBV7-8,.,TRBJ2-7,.,CASSLVASALDEQYF,TGTGCCAGCAGCTTAGTGGCTAGCGCACTCGACGAGCAGTACTTC
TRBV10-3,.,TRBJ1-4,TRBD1,CATRQGNEKLFF,TGTGCCACCCGACAGGGAAATGAAAAACTGTTTTTT